The next 15 T cell receptor beta chains were all read from a single sample in a study of lymphopenia after photon versus proton radiotherapy. Clones were sequenced by immunoSEQ multiplex PCR, and TCRdb holds only the in-frame ones, with some missing. The table records 35,000 to 50,000 clones, about 80% of them present only once. The sample consisted of peripheral blood, taken from a patient treated with proton-based radiotherapy. These TCRs come from a woman aged 70-85 years with pancreatic cancer.

The CDR3 is CATSRDGLGSGGLAGAETQYF. The CDR3 DNA reads as TGTGCCACCAGCAGAGATGGATTAGGATCTGGGGGACTAGCGGGAGCAGAGACCCAGTACTTC. The V and J genes are TRBV15 and TRBJ2-5; 14 positions agree with TRBD2. The CDR3 runs to 21 residues. V trimming: 0 bases; J trimming: 4 bases; junction bases outside the gene matches: 16. Germline V gene sequence: CDR1 LNHNV, CDR2 YYDKDF (reference sequence). The full variable domain, rest sourced from reference TRBV15 and TRBJ2-5, is DAMVIQNPRYQVTQFGKPVTLSCSQTLNHNVMYWYQQKSSQAPKLLFHYYDKDFNNEADTPDNFQSRRPNTSFCFLDIRSPGLGDTAMYLCATSRDGLGSGGLAGAETQYFGPGTRLLVL.

J is TRBJ1-3 and V is TRBV28; possibly TRBD1 for D (5 bases). The CDR3 is 15 amino acids. CDR1 MDHEN and CDR2 SYDVKM come from the germline V gene. V was trimmed by 6 bases and J by 4 bases, leaving 16 bases between them. CDR3: CASSPGDAQGNTIYF. As DNA, the CDR3 is TGTGCCAGCAGCCCGGGGGATGCACAGGGAAACACCATATATTTT.

V gene TRBV28 combines with J gene TRBJ1-2, with D perhaps matching TRBD1 (6 bases). V was shortened by 2 bases and J by 6 bases, with 22 bases between the two germline ends. The germline gives CDR1 MDHEN, CDR2 SYDVKM. This CDR3 comprises 17 residues. CDR3 coding DNA: TGTGCCAGCAGTTTAAACGAGGGGGTGATGCGGGAAAATGGCTACACCTTC. Its protein product is CASSLNEGVMRENGYTF.

This clone was seen just once. This chain connects TRBV7-2 to TRBJ2-5; D unresolved. The V end lost 0 bases, the J end lost 4 bases, and 12 bases lay between the germline ends. This CDR3 contains 15 residues. The germline V gene has CDR1 SGHTA and CDR2 FQGNSA. CDR3 in DNA: TGTGCCAGCAGCTTAGCCGCGCAGCCGGCAGAGACCCAGTACTTC. Its translation: CASSLAAQPAETQYF.

The chain uses TRBV2 and TRBJ2-1; unclear D gene. V lost 0 bases to trimming and J lost 7 bases, with 7 bases between them. The CDR3 covers 13 residues. Germline V CDR1 and CDR2: SNHLY, FYNNEI. CDR3 in amino acids: CASSEASYNEQFF. CDR3 DNA sequence: TGTGCCAGCAGTGAAGCTAGCTATAATGAGCAGTTCTTC.

The chain uses TRBV7-2 and TRBJ1-3; D gene uncertain. CDR1 SGHTA and CDR2 FQGNSA come from the germline V gene. This CDR3 has 17 residues. V was pared by 5 bases and J by 0 bases, with 17 bases between. DNA of the CDR3: TGTGCCAGCAGCGTAAACTCCGGGCCCGGCTCTGGAAACACCATATATTTT. It encodes CASSVNSGPGSGNTIYF.

The CDR3 spells CASSPHTDTQYF. In DNA form, the CDR3 reads TGTGCCAGCAGCCCGCACACAGATACGCAGTATTTT. J is TRBJ2-3 and V is TRBV9; D call uncertain. Germline V CDR1 and CDR2: SGDLS, YYNGEE. The CDR3 spans 12 residues. V shed 4 bases and J shed 2 bases, with 5 bases lying between them.

The table lists this clone with a few counts. The J gene is TRBJ2-7, the V gene TRBV6-1; 10 bases agree with TRBD1. J lost 2 bases, V lost 3 bases, and 7 bases had no gene match. Germline-derived CDR1 and CDR2 are MNHNS and SASEGT. This CDR3 contains 16 residues. The CDR3 DNA sequence: TGTGCCAGCAGTGAGCTCCCCGGGACAGGGGCCTACGAGCAGTACTTC. Amino acid sequence: CASSELPGTGAYEQYF.

The CDR3 here is CASSQMGGGEADTQYF. CDR3 coding DNA: TGTGCCAGCAGCCAGATGGGAGGGGGTGAGGCAGATACGCAGTATTTT. The J gene is TRBJ2-3, the V gene TRBV11-2; TRBD2 is a possible D gene (7 bases). Trimming took 5 bases from V and 4 from J, leaving 19 bases between them. The CDR3 has 16 amino acids. The germline V gene has CDR1 SGHAT and CDR2 FQNNGV.

The rearrangement uses TRBV28 and TRBJ1-4; 8 bases agree with TRBD1. Germline CDR1 reads MDHEN; CDR2 reads SYDVKM. This CDR3 spans 16 amino acids. With V trimmed by 3 bases and J by 4 bases, 7 bases remained unmatched. The CDR3 here is CASSFPGQGGNEKLFF. CDR3 nucleotides: TGTGCCAGCAGTTTCCCTGGACAGGGCGGTAATGAAAAACTGTTTTTT.

The V call is TRBV5-1, the J call TRBJ2-3; TRBD1 matches 9 bases. CDR3 length: 16 amino acids. CDR1 is SGHRS, CDR2 YFSETQ, per germline. Trimming at V came to 0 bases and at J to 1 base, leaving 3 bases not matched to a gene. This CDR3 is CASSLARTGGTDTQYF. CDR3 nucleotides: TGCGCCAGCAGCTTGGCGAGGACAGGGGGCACAGATACGCAGTATTTT.

In this sample, this clone turned up a few times. The chain employs TRBV18 and TRBJ1-1, with a possible D match to TRBD1 (5 bases). Looked up from germline, CDR1 is KGHSH and CDR2 is LQKENI. Between the trimmed V and J ends, which lost 2 bases and 0 bases, there was a span of 10 bases. The CDR3 length is 15 residues. CDR3 coding DNA: TGTGCCAGCTCACCAATTGGGGGGATGAACACTGAAGCTTTCTTT. Its translation: CASSPIGGMNTEAFF.

The chain uses TRBV4-2 and TRBJ2-5; 7 bases agree with TRBD2. Losses at the gene ends were 4 bases for V and 2 bases for J; bases not matched to a gene: 7. The V gene's germline CDR1 is LGHNA and CDR2 YNFKEQ. This CDR3 is built from 15 residues. The CDR3 region has the DNA TGTGCCAGCAGCCTGGTCCGCGGGGGTCAAGAGACCCAGTACTTC. This encodes CASSLVRGGQETQYF.

The J gene is TRBJ1-1, the V gene TRBV9, with 9 bases identical to TRBD1. Trimming took 3 bases from V and 7 from J; bases not matched to a gene: 7. From germline, CDR1 is SGDLS and CDR2 YYNGEE. CDR3 length: 14 residues. This chain's CDR3 is CASSATPGQGEAFF. CDR3 nucleotides: TGTGCCAGCAGCGCGACTCCGGGACAGGGTGAAGCTTTCTTT.

The V call is TRBV4-3, the J call TRBJ2-3; D ambiguous. CDR3 size: 16 residues. The germline V gene has CDR1 LGHNA and CDR2 YSLEER. V lost 4 bases, J lost 3 bases, and 17 bases lay in between. CDR3 amino acids: CASSPNYVAPTDTQYF. The CDR3 DNA follows: TGCGCCAGCAGCCCTAATTATGTGGCGCCAACAGATACGCAGTATTTT.